This is a list of T cell receptor beta chains from one sample in a study of CD8+CD57+ T cells in acquired aplastic anemia. TCRdb passed the reads through MiXCR, listing each CDR3 protein once. The data hold 150,000 to 200,000 distinct CDR3 sequences, with under 50% observed a single time. The sample was sorted CD4+, CD8+, or CD8+CD57+ T cells (not recorded which) from PBMCs. The origin of the receptors is a human donor with aplastic anemia. Each CDR3 is given with its conserved first and last residue. A D gene is named only where the DNA matches it firmly. Not all rows give a size; the values are once, few, many and, for expanded clones, a class.

V gene	D gene	J gene	clone size	CDR3 protein	CDR3 DNA
TRBV19	TRBD1	TRBJ1-6	-	CASTNFGGQINSPLHF	TGTGCCAGTACCAACTTTGGGGGACAGATAAATTCACCCCTCCACTTT
TRBV7-3	-	TRBJ2-7	-	CASSFGVEQYF	TGTGCCAGCAGCTTTGGCGTCGAGCAGTACTTC
TRBV7-3	-	TRBJ2-2	many	CASSPGDTGELFF	TGTGCCAGCAGCCCGGGAGACACCGGGGAGCTGTTTTTT
TRBV11-1	TRBD1	TRBJ2-3	-	CASSLQRGRGTDTQYF	TGTGCCAGCAGCCTTCAACGGGGCAGGGGGACAGATACGCAGTATTTT
TRBV15	-	TRBJ1-2	few	CATSRDGRQLGGYTF	TGTGCCACCAGCAGAGATGGGCGACAGTTGGGCGGCTACACCTTC
TRBV20-1	-	TRBJ2-3	-	CSARRGGGTDTQYF	TGCAGTGCCCGTAGGGGGGGGGGCACAGATACGCAGTATTTT
TRBV7-2	TRBD2	TRBJ2-2	few	CASSLNSGSNTGELFF	TGTGCCAGCAGCTTAAATAGCGGGTCGAACACCGGGGAGCTGTTTTTT
TRBV4-3	-	TRBJ2-3	-	CASSQEGGTDTQYF	TGCGCCAGCAGCCAAGAAGGAGGGACAGATACGCAGTATTTT
TRBV15	-	TRBJ2-7	-	CATSETLAPGLSCEQYF	TGTGCCACCAGCGAGACCTTGGCCCCGGGACTGAGCTGCGAGCAGTACTTC
TRBV19	-	TRBJ2-1	few	CASSSGLYNEQFF	TGTGCCAGTAGTAGTGGACTTTACAATGAGCAGTTCTTC